This T cell receptor beta chain is drawn from a study of T cell responses to AZD1222 COVID-19 vaccine. Study-level points and caveats: Unmutated variant regions reportedly attract nearly half of all spike-specific TCRs. Repertoires were collected only later (after the peak T cell response had occurred).

A single count supports this clone. Antigen: not known. Only in-frame clones appear in the TCRdb table, and some are missing; sequencing was by immunoSEQ multiplex PCR. The table includes 150,000 to 200,000 clones, roughly 93% detected once. The CDR3 is 14 residues long. After removal of 6 bases from V and 5 bases from J, the junction contained 7 bases not matched to a gene. Germline V gene data show CDR1 as MNHEY and CDR2 as SMNVEV (reference sequence). The specimen was peripheral blood, collected on day 0 of AZD1222 vaccination. This chain links TRBV27 with TRBJ1-1, with 9 bases matching TRBD1. The receptor was isolated from an adult in good health. This chain's CDR3 is CASSRQGESTEAFF. In DNA form, the CDR3 reads TGTGCCAGCAGCCGACAGGGGGAATCTACTGAAGCTTTCTTT.